This T cell receptor (beta chain) was observed in a study of spatial heterogeneity in lung cancer (dated by TCRdb to 2018 to 2020). Broadly, across the study: More beta-chain than alpha-chain transcripts were consistently detected, likely reflecting higher beta-chain transcript abundance. In the raw uncorrected reads, each unique combination of TCR and UMI appeared more than ten times on average. In non-small cell lung cancer, the study made a quantitative comparison of TCR alpha and beta repertoires among multiple tumor regions, matched nontumor lung and blood. TCR repertoire features were related to nonsynonymous mutation counts determined by whole-exome sequencing of tumor tissue. At surgery, both alpha and beta chains were TCR-sequenced in under 250 tumor regions, 64 matched nontumor lung samples and a few dozen PBMC samples.

Library preparation employed 5' RACE. TCRdb records NextSeq 500 as the sequencer. To allow correction of PCR and sequencing errors, the TCR library protocol tagged every TCR cDNA molecule with a unique molecular identifier. Concerning the study's data processing: TCR identification, UMI-based error correction and CDR3 extraction were all carried out with Decombinator tools. Expanded TCRs were defined as those above a frequency of 2 per 1,000, corresponding to the top 1% of the tumor frequency distribution. Rényi diversity was computed with the R vegan package after subsampling each repertoire 100 times to 5,000 TCRs. CDR3 similarity networks were constructed using string-kernel similarity of amino acid triplets, with links drawn between CDR3s whose pairwise similarity was above 0.82. TCRdb ran its own pipeline on the public reads, namely fastp trimming at Q25 and MiXCR clone calling, and kept in-frame beta chains. Identical CDR3 proteins give one entry, which carries the most common genes and DNA. These V and J calls are TCRdb output, not the study's own analysis. The sample data list approximately 25,000 distinct CDR3 sequences, and around 3.2% of these were observed just once. Less than 35% of the sample belongs to the ten largest clones.

Many counts were recorded for this clonotype. There is no known antigen for this receptor. Qualities for individual bases were not recorded, and no much larger clone is one base off. Points the paper makes about the study in general: Additional single-cell paired TCR alpha and beta sequencing was considered necessary to confirm, at a functional level, the hypothesis that regional TCRs recognize regional mutations. Ubiquitous expanded tumor TCRs showed up in blood more often at tumor resection than at routine follow-up.

V loses 5 bases at its end and J loses 5 bases; junction bases beyond the gene matches: 6. Counted from cysteine to phenylalanine, this CDR3 has 14 amino acids. Of the read, only the CDR3 DNA is kept; its 42 bases are in frame from base 1. CDR1 and CDR2 (SGHTA, FQGTGA) derive from the germline V gene. Taken with the paper, the label for time point translates to: sample taken at primary tumor resection. The donors were 70 or so patients from the lung TRACERx cohort who had early-stage, untreated non-small cell lung cancer. TCR sequencing used whole RNA extracted from tumor and nontumor lung tissue, or from cryopreserved PBMC samples, without cell sorting. A patient was chosen for TCR sequencing only when enough RNA was available from at least two tumor regions.

The chain uses TRBV7-3 and TRBJ2-5; 9 central nucleotides agree with TRBD2. The input for sequencing was PBMCs, taken at surgery. The TCR comes from a female donor with early-stage non-small cell lung cancer. The CDR3 region has the sequence CASSPGTSIETQYF. The DNA reads TGTGCCAGCAGCCCCGGGACTAGCATTGAGACCCAGTACTTC.